A single sample is the source of the 28 T cell receptor beta chains below, sequenced in a study of post-analysis software for immune sequencing data. Study observations and caveats: Patients showed TRBV5-6, TRBV5-1 and TRBV20-1 among a few TRBV segments more frequent than in controls.

Antigens of these TCRs are unknown. The authors incorporated unique molecular identifiers into the TCR beta cDNA libraries. A single record per CDR3 protein comes from TCRdb applying MiXCR to the PCR reads. The sample yields around 250,000 distinct CDR3 sequences, less than 40% seen once. The sample was blood. These receptors were taken from a girl aged 10-17 years with multiple sclerosis.

With regard to this clonotype: With a much larger clone just one base away, this may be a read error. The chain employs TRBV6-1 and TRBJ2-3; 8 nucleotides agree with TRBD2. The V and J ends lost 6 bases and 0 bases, in that order; junction bases with no gene match: 11. Germline CDR1 reads MNHNS; CDR2 reads SASEGT. The CDR3 runs to 17 residues. In DNA, the CDR3 is TGTGCCAGCAGCTGGCCTTCCATAGCGGGGAGCACAGATACGCAGTATTTT. Protein: CASSWPSIAGSTDTQYF.

This clonotype was found many times. The gene calls are TRBV28 and TRBJ1-6; D perhaps matches TRBD1 (6 bases). V lost 5 bases and J 7 bases, leaving 15 bases between the germline ends. CDR1 is MDHEN, CDR2 SYDVKM, per germline. CDR3 length: 15 amino acids. CDR3 bases: TGTGCCAGCAGTCTCGGACAGTTTTTGAATTCACCCCTCCACTTT. Translated, it gives CASSLGQFLNSPLHF.

The chain recombines TRBV20-1 with TRBJ2-1, with TRBD2 identical over 13 bases. J gave up 7 bases and V 5 bases, and 8 bases lay outside the gene matches. The length of the CDR3 is 15 residues. Looked up from germline, CDR1 is DFQATT and CDR2 is SNEGSKA (reference sequence). CDR3 residues: CSAETSGGAFNEQFF. In DNA form, the CDR3 reads TGCAGTGCTGAAACTAGCGGGGGGGCCTTTAATGAGCAGTTCTTC.

This clonotype was observed at least ten times. The chain joins TRBV9 to TRBJ1-6; no clear D gene. Germline CDR1 and CDR2: SGDLS and YYNGEE. This CDR3 region has 13 residues. Trimming left V 3 bases short and J 7 bases short, with 8 bases between. DNA for the CDR3: TGTGCCAGCAGCGGACCACCAAATTCACCCCTCCACTTT. This codes for CASSGPPNSPLHF.

This clonotype was counted ten times or more. The chain recombines TRBV5-5 with TRBJ1-1, with a weak D call TRBD1 (5 bases). V gave up 3 bases and J gave up 1 base, with 16 bases separating them. CDR1 and CDR2 (germline): SGHKS, YYEKEE (reference sequence). CDR3 size: 16 residues. The CDR3 loop reads CASSWQPRGSNTEAFF. The CDR3 DNA sequence: TGTGCCAGCAGCTGGCAACCCCGGGGGTCGAACACTGAAGCTTTCTTT.

This clonotype was counted ten times or more. The chain recombines TRBV25-1 with TRBJ1-4; D call uncertain. Looked up from germline, CDR1 is MGHDK and CDR2 is SYGVNS. There are 15 residues in the CDR3. V was clipped by 2 bases and J by 4 bases, with 11 bases between them. The CDR3 reads CASSEEDGYNEKLFF. The DNA of the CDR3 is TGTGCCAGCAGTGAAGAGGACGGATATAATGAAAAACTGTTTTTT.

The chain recombines TRBV6-5 with TRBJ1-6; 8 nucleotides line up with TRBD1. There are 16 residues in the CDR3. V was clipped by 11 bases and J by 7 bases; unmatched bases: 16. Germline CDR1 is MNHEY and CDR2 is SVGAGI. The CDR3 is CACSLTGAGRNSPLHF. CDR3 nucleotide sequence: TGTGCCTGTAGTTTGACAGGGGCCGGGAGGAATTCACCCCTCCACTTT.

This clonotype has at least ten counts. This chain uses TRBV24-1 with TRBJ1-2; D possibly corresponds to TRBD1 (6 bases). Trimming shortened V by 3 bases and J by 5 bases, and 12 bases separated the two germline ends. CDR3 length: 14 amino acids. Per germline, CDR1 KGHDR and CDR2 SFDVKD. Here the CDR3 DNA reads TGTGCCACCAGTGATCCTGGACAGATATATGGCTACACCTTC. Residues: CATSDPGQIYGYTF.

The chain combines TRBV20-1 with TRBJ1-1; 8 bases align to TRBD1. The germline V gene has CDR1 DFQATT and CDR2 SNEGSKA (reference sequence). J was trimmed by 1 base and V by 4 bases; bases with no gene match: 5. The CDR3 runs to 14 residues. The CDR3 reads CSAIPGQANTEAFF. The CDR3 coding sequence is TGCAGTGCTATACCGGGACAGGCGAACACTGAAGCTTTCTTT.

The rearrangement uses TRBV20-1 and TRBJ2-5; the D gene is possibly TRBD1 (6 bases). Trimming shortened V by 5 bases and J by 4 bases, and 14 bases separated the two germline ends. The CDR3 has 13 residues. Germline assignment: CDR1 DFQATT and CDR2 SNEGSKA (reference sequence). The CDR3 is CSASQGAAETQYF. CDR3 DNA sequence: TGCAGTGCTTCACAGGGAGCGGCAGAGACCCAGTACTTC.

The chain recombines TRBV6-1 with TRBJ2-7, with 9 positions matching TRBD1. The CDR3 loop spans 16 amino acids. Trimming at V came to 6 bases and at J to 0 bases, leaving 9 bases not matched to a gene. The germline V gene has CDR1 MNHNS and CDR2 SASEGT. CDR3 nucleotide sequence: TGTGCCAGCAGCACATCCGGGACAGGGCTCTCCTACGAGCAGTACTTC. Translated, it gives CASSTSGTGLSYEQYF.

This clonotype was detected many times. The chain employs TRBV7-3 and TRBJ2-1, with TRBD2 matching 7 bases. The V segment lost 5 bases and the J segment 7 bases; nucleotides outside the gene matches: 14. CDR1 SGHTA and CDR2 FQGTGA come from the germline V gene. The CDR3 loop spans 16 amino acids. CDR3 loop: CASSLFGGSVQNEQFF. Written as DNA, the CDR3 is TGTGCCAGCAGCCTGTTTGGCGGGAGCGTTCAAAATGAGCAGTTCTTC.

This clonotype was picked up many times. The chain links TRBV6-5 to TRBJ2-1; TRBD1 matches at 8 bases. The CDR3 spans 15 residues. V lost 1 base to trimming and J lost 8 bases; unmatched junction nucleotides: 7. Germline-derived CDR1 and CDR2 are MNHEY and SVGAGI. The CDR3 nucleotides are TGTGCCAGCAGTTACTTAGCAGGGGGCGACCATGAGCAGTTCTTC. Encoded protein: CASSYLAGGDHEQFF.

This chain joins TRBV20-1 and TRBJ2-3; 7 bases fit TRBD1. Germline V lookup: CDR1 DFQATT, CDR2 SNEGSKA (reference sequence). V was clipped by 6 bases and J by 3 bases; unmatched bases: 12. This CDR3 region has 15 residues. CDR3 region: CSAAGFRQGTDTQYF. CDR3 bases: TGCAGTGCCGCCGGCTTCCGACAGGGAACAGATACGCAGTATTTT.

This clonotype was seen at least ten times. CDR3 coding DNA: TGCGCCAGCAGCTTCGGTGTTAGCTCCTACAATGAGCAGTTCTTC. Translation gives CASSFGVSSYNEQFF. V gene TRBV5-1 combines with J gene TRBJ2-1; D is unclear. Trimming shortened V by 2 bases and J by 0 bases, and 9 bases separated the two germline ends. Germline V CDR1 and CDR2: SGHRS, YFSETQ. The CDR3 has 15 amino acids.

The chain recombines TRBV6-1 with TRBJ2-7; D unresolved. TRBJ2-5 matches the DNA end more closely, so the J call is doubtful. CDR1 and CDR2 from the germline V gene are MNHNS and SASEGT. This CDR3 comprises 15 residues. In DNA, the CDR3 is TGTGCCAGCAGTGAATGTCGGGTAGCTGGGGAGACCCAGTACTTC. Translating it yields CASSECRVAGETQYF.

Only a few counts were recorded for this clonotype. This sequence joins TRBV4-1 and TRBJ1-3, with 7 positions matching TRBD1. CDR1 MGHRA and CDR2 YSYEKL come from the germline V gene. The CDR3 sequence is 15 residues long. The J segment lost 2 bases and the V segment lost 4 bases, leaving 5 bases of the junction unmatched. The CDR3 nucleotides are TGCGCCAGCAGCCGCCAGGGGGGCACTGGAAACACCATATATTTT. It yields the protein CASSRQGGTGNTIYF.

The chain employs TRBV7-2 and TRBJ2-7, with 8 bases that match TRBD2. Germline CDR1 reads SGHTA; CDR2 reads FQGNSA. The V segment lost 7 bases and the J segment 1 base; nucleotides outside the gene matches: 3. The CDR3 has 13 amino acids. CDR3 amino acids: CASTRGGSYEQYF. The CDR3 DNA reads as TGTGCCAGCACCCGGGGGGGATCCTACGAGCAGTACTTC.

Ten or more counts support this clonotype. The chain uses TRBV6-1 and TRBJ2-3; 8 bases match TRBD2. CDR3 size: 17 residues. The trim removed 7 bases at V and 6 bases at J, leaving 18 bases unmatched. The germline V gene encodes CDR1 MNHNS and CDR2 SASEGT. In DNA form, the CDR3 reads TGTGCCAGCACCTCCATCCAGAAGCGGGAGTTCTCCGATACGCAGTATTTT. This sequence encodes CASTSIQKREFSDTQYF.

This clonotype showed up many times. The chain combines TRBV5-1 with TRBJ2-1; D unclear. The germline V gene encodes CDR1 SGHRS and CDR2 YFSETQ. This CDR3 is 13 amino acids long. V was cut by 3 bases and J by 4 bases, with 8 bases left in between. The CDR3 DNA is TGCGCCAGCAGCTACGACTTATACAATGAGCAGTTCTTC. Its protein is CASSYDLYNEQFF.

CDR3 in amino acids: CASSKSTGQINTEAFF. CDR3 DNA sequence: TGTGCCAGCAGCAAAAGTACAGGTCAGATAAACACTGAAGCTTTCTTT. The gene calls are TRBV7-2 and TRBJ1-1; weak D call: TRBD1 (5 bases). Germline CDR1 is SGHTA and CDR2 is FQGNSA. The CDR3 extends over 16 amino acids. The V and J ends lost 5 bases and 2 bases respectively, with 18 bases between them.

The chain couples TRBV4-1 to TRBJ1-2; tentatively, D is TRBD1 (6 bases). Deletions cut 1 base from V and 13 bases from J, with 13 bases between. The CDR3 sequence is 12 residues long. In germline, CDR1 is MGHRA, CDR2 YSYEKL. For the CDR3, the DNA is TGCGCCAGCAGCCAAGTTCGGGGGCCGAGCACCTTC. This encodes CASSQVRGPSTF.

This clonotype showed up many times. The V gene is TRBV15, the J gene TRBJ1-1; D ambiguous. The CDR3 is 14 amino acids. CDR1 LNHNV and CDR2 YYDKDF come from the germline V gene (reference sequence). Deletions cut 3 bases from V and 1 base from J, with 9 bases between. CDR3 protein: CATSSPSGNTEAFF. CDR3 nucleotide sequence: TGTGCCACCAGCAGCCCTTCAGGGAACACTGAAGCTTTCTTT.

This clonotype has just a few counts. The J gene is TRBJ1-1, the V gene TRBV29-1; TRBD1 matches 11 bases. CDR1 SQVTM and CDR2 ANQGSEA come from the germline V gene. The CDR3 is 15 residues long. Trimming cost V 6 bases and J 0 bases; bases outside gene matches: 6. CDR3 in amino acids: CSVDRGQRLNTEAFF. The CDR3 DNA follows: TGCAGCGTGGACAGGGGGCAAAGGTTGAACACTGAAGCTTTCTTT.

This clonotype has at least ten counts. The chain couples TRBV5-1 to TRBJ2-5, with D maybe TRBD1 (5 bases). The CDR3 has 15 amino acids. The V and J ends lost 3 bases and 0 bases respectively, with 12 bases between them. Germline values: CDR1 SGHRS, CDR2 YFSETQ. In nucleotides, the CDR3 is TGCGCCAGCAGCTCTCGTGGGGCGCACCAAGAGACCCAGTACTTC. Translated, it gives CASSSRGAHQETQYF.

The CDR3 sequence is CASSYPDRVSGNTIYF. For the CDR3, the DNA is TGTGCCAGCAGCTACCCGGACAGGGTCTCTGGAAACACCATATATTTT. V is TRBV7-9 and J is TRBJ1-3; 8 nucleotides match TRBD1. After removal of 4 bases from V and 0 bases from J, the junction contained 5 bases not matched to a gene. The V gene's germline CDR1 is SEHNR and CDR2 FQNEAQ (reference sequence). This CDR3 contains 16 residues.

V is TRBV12-3 or TRBV12-4 and J is TRBJ2-3; D is ambiguous. CDR3 size: 15 residues. Trimming left V 3 bases short and J 4 bases short, with 14 bases between. CDR3 coding DNA: TGTGCCAGCAGTTTCAGGACCCGTAGAGCAGATACGCAGTATTTT. It is translated as CASSFRTRRADTQYF.

This chain links TRBV3-1 with TRBJ1-5; D is ambiguous. This CDR3 is built from 14 residues. Looked up from germline, CDR1 is LGHDT and CDR2 is YNNKEL (reference sequence). The V end was cut by 2 bases, the J end by 0 bases, with 5 bases between. CDR3 DNA: TGTGCCAGCAGCCAACGACATAGCAATCAGCCCCAGCATTTT. This encodes CASSQRHSNQPQHF.